This TCR beta chain was found in a study of blood T cell repertoires in COVID-19. Study-wide context: Acute and convalescent COVID-19 specimens originated in the United States, Italy and Spain. PBMCs, B-cell-depleted T cells, or T cells provided the cDNA or gDNA that made up the material.

Original processing notes: Scientists estimated how many nucleated cells there were by amplifying reference gene primers. Sequencing used immunoSEQ multiplex PCR; TCRdb keeps in-frame clones, though not all of them. V and J calls and clone size follow that table, whereas D and trimming were derived from the DNA. The repertoire holds fewer than 20,000 clones, with about four fifths as singletons. The sequencing sample was made of peripheral blood. This clonotype was sampled from a man aged 35-49 years with active or convalescent COVID-19.

The CDR3 is CASSLAGVAGELFF. For the CDR3, the DNA is TGCGCCAGCAGCTTGGCAGGGGTTGCCGGGGAGCTGTTTTTT. The chain couples TRBV5-1 to TRBJ2-2, with D possibly being TRBD1 (6 bases). CDR1 is SGHRS, CDR2 YFSETQ, per germline. V was cut by 0 bases and J by 6 bases, with 9 bases left in between. This CDR3 is built from 14 residues.